The clone carrying this TCR beta chain appeared once. The antigen is undetermined. Sequencing of the DNA from cultured CD4+ T cells was carried out with the Oncomine TCR Beta short-read assay. Investigators isolated genomic DNA from cultured CD4+ T cells. Each CDR3 protein gets one entry after TCRdb re-called the PCR reads with MiXCR. Seen here are approximately 15,000 distinct CDR3 sequences, 53% observed once, and the top ten hold about 4.2%. This entry is derived from a study of vaccination and CD4 T cells after COVID-19. Across the study: The post-COVID sampling time was a median roughly 99 days after diagnosis, ranging from 35 to 161. Findings of the study overall: A nonsignificant rise from roughly 22 to 38 was seen in the median number of SARS-CoV-2-reactive clonotypes.

The treatment: roughly nine-day PBMC culture with coronavirus spike peptide pools or control peptides (ViraFEST assay). The authors cultured about 2 million PBMCs per well with roughly 10 IU/ml IL-2 and 8.5 to 10 ug/ml peptide pools. There are 15 residues in the CDR3. The germline V and J ends were trimmed by 0 bases and 7 bases, with 12 bases remaining between them. Germline-derived CDR1 and CDR2 are MNHEY and SVGAGI. This rearrangement joins TRBV6-5 to TRBJ1-4, with D hard to call. This clonotype originated in a human donor who had recovered from COVID-19. The specimen comprised CD4+ T cells from blood, cultured in vitro, sampled before SARS-CoV-2 vaccination. The CDR3 spells CASSYSWGVGEKLFF. The CDR3 region has the DNA TGTGCCAGCAGTTACTCGTGGGGAGTGGGTGAAAAACTGTTTTTT.